This entry describes one TCR beta chain. The antigen remains unidentified. This entry is derived from a study of long-term antiretroviral therapy in people with HIV. General study findings and limits: Dating from the mid-2000s to the late 2010s, the blood was possibly obtained under older ART regimens.

The V gene's germline CDR1 is SNHLY and CDR2 FYNNEI. V gave up 5 bases and J gave up 8 bases; unmatched junction bases: 8. CDR3 length equals 14 residues. The United States was where all participants with HIV were treated. Researchers report immunoSEQ v3.0 was run at survey level. Produced via immunoSEQ multiplex PCR; TCRdb's table is partial and in-frame only. The sample has about 15,000 clones; around nine tenths are singletons. This chain joins TRBV2 and TRBJ1-2; TRBD1 matches 10 bases. The sample here was unsorted PBMCs, taken 2.3 years before starting antiretroviral therapy. The TCR was taken from a woman aged 30 to 39 with HIV. The CDR3, as DNA: TGTGCCAGCAGTCCCAGACAGGGGGCCAGAGGCTACACCTTC. It is translated as CASSPRQGARGYTF.